This T cell receptor beta chain derives from a study of blood T cells in healthy people across ages. Study-level findings and limits: Roughly linear declines in TCR beta diversity per million T cells occurred with age.

For the second PCR, which ran for 7 to 11 cycles, a sample-barcoded 5' primer and a J-beta primer mix were used. Via MiXCR, TCRdb re-called the 5' RACE reads, giving one row per CDR3 protein. The table shows 600,000 to 850,000 distinct CDR3 sequences, with just under 25% occurring only once. CDR1 and CDR2 from the germline V gene are SQVTM and ANQGSEA. This CDR3 has 13 residues. This clonotype occurred a few times. Its antigen is not identified. A read error may account for a junction end that differs from germline. The data were also submitted as part of a second study, on T cells of mothers and their children. From that report: All extracted RNA went into cDNA synthesis, about 1.4 ug per 15 ul. Over 9.5 million reads per mother and around 3.2 million per child were obtained.

The receptor comes from a boy younger than 18 in good health. The chain links TRBV29-1 to TRBJ2-7; D gene unclear. The sequencing sample was made of blood. The CDR3 DNA is TGCAGCGTTGTTCCGGTCCCCTCCTGCGAGCAGTACTTC. Amino acid sequence: CSVVPVPSCEQYF.